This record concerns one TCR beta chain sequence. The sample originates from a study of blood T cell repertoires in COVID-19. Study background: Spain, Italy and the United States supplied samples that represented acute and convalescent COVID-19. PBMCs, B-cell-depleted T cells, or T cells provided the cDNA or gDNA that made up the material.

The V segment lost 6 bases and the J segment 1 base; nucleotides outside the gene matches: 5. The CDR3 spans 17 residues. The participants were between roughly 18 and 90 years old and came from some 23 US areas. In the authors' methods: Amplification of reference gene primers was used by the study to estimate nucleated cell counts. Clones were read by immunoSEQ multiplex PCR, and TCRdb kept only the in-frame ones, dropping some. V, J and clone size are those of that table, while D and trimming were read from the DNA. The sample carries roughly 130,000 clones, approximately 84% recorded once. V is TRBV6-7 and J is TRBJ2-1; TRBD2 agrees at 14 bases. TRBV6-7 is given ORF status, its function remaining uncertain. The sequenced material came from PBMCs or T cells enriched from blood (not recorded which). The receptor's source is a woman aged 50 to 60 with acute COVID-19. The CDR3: CASSPGTSGSSYNEQFF. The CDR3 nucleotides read TGTGCCAGCAGCCCCGGGACTAGCGGGAGTTCCTACAATGAGCAGTTCTTC.